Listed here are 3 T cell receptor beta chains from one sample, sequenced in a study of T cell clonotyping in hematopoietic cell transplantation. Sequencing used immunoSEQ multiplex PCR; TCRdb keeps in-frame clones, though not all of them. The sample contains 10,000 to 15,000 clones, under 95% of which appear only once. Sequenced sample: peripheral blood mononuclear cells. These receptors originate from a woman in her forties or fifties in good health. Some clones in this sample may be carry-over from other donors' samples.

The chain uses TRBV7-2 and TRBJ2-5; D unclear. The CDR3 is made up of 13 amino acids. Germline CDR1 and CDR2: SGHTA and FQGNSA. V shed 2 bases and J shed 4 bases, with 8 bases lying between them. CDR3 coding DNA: TGTGCCAGCAGCTTACCGTCCAGAGAGACCCAGTACTTC. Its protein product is CASSLPSRETQYF. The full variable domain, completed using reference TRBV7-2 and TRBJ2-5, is GAGVSQSPSNKVTEKGKDVELRCDPISGHTALYWYRQSLGQGLEFLIYFQGNSAPDKSGLPSDRFSAERTGGSVSTLTIQRTQQEDSAVYLCASSLPSRETQYFGPGTRLLVL.

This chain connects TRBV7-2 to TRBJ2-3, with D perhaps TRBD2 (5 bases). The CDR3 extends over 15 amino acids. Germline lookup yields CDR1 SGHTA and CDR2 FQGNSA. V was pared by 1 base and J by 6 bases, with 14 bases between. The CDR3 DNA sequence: TGTGCCAGCAGCTTAGTTGGCGGGCTGGAGGATACGCAGTATTTT. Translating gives CASSLVGGLEDTQYF.

CDR3 residues: CASSQDGLGRGTQYF. The CDR3 DNA is TGCGCCAGCAGCCAAGATGGACTCGGCCGGGGTACCCAGTACTTC. This rearrangement joins TRBV4-3 to TRBJ2-5; D perhaps matches TRBD2 (5 bases). The CDR3 runs 15 residues. The V end lost 0 bases, the J end lost 8 bases, and 16 bases lay between the germline ends. Per germline, CDR1 LGHNA and CDR2 YSLEER.